These 19 T cell receptor beta chains were sequenced from one sample in a study of blood T cell repertoires in COVID-19. Sequenced by immunoSEQ multiplex PCR; TCRdb stores in-frame clones only, minus some. The table lists approximately 130,000 clones, about 90% of them singletons. Sequenced material: peripheral blood. The receptor source for this set is a woman aged 45 to 65 who had recovered from COVID-19.

This clone was seen more than once but under ten times. V gene TRBV5-3 combines with J gene TRBJ1-5; 9 bases align to TRBD1. TRBV5-3 is annotated as an ORF whose role is uncertain. Trimming at V came to 5 bases and at J to 6 bases, leaving 9 bases not matched to a gene. This CDR3 comprises 15 residues. The DNA for the CDR3 is TGTGCCAGAAGTACGGACAGGGGCGGAGGTCAGCCCCAGCATTTT. Its translation: CARSTDRGGGQPQHF.

This clone was counted a single time. The rearrangement uses TRBV2 and TRBJ2-7; possibly TRBD2 for D (7 bases). The ends were cut back, 7 bases at V and 2 bases at J, with 24 bases in the middle. Germline V gene sequence: CDR1 SNHLY, CDR2 FYNNEI. The CDR3 is 17 residues long. CDR3 bases: TGTGCCAGCAACCCCCCGGGCGGGGGCTTGATTACCTACGAGCAGTACTTC. Translation gives CASNPPGGGLITYEQYF.

The DNA of the CDR3 is TGTGCCAGCTCACTAAGGTCGGAGACAGATACGCAGTATTTT. It specifies CASSLRSETDTQYF. The genes are TRBV18 and TRBJ2-3; D ambiguous. Germline CDR1 KGHSH, CDR2 LQKENI. V was trimmed by 4 bases and J by 3 bases, leaving 11 bases between them. CDR3 length equals 14 residues.

As to this clone: Different DNA sequences within this sample yield the same CDR3. The J gene is TRBJ1-1, the V gene TRBV11-2, with 7 bases matching TRBD1. The trim removed 4 bases at V and 1 base at J, leaving 3 bases unmatched. The CDR3 runs to 14 residues. Germline CDR1 reads SGHAT; CDR2 reads FQNNGV. The CDR3 DNA sequence: TGTGCCAGCAGCTCCAGACAGGGGAACACTGAAGCTTTCTTT. It encodes CASSSRQGNTEAFF.

CDR3 sequence: CASRPSGVAVNEQFF. The DNA of the CDR3 is TGTGCCAGCAGGCCGTCGGGGGTGGCCGTCAATGAGCAGTTCTTC. The chain uses TRBV7-4 and TRBJ2-1; tentatively, D is TRBD2 (6 bases). The CDR3 is 15 residues long. Trimming took off 6 bases at V and 6 bases at J, with 18 bases between the two ends. Germline V gene sequence: CDR1 SGHVT, CDR2 SQSDAQ.

The chain links TRBV29-1 to TRBJ1-1; 8 nucleotides match TRBD1. The CDR3 extends over 15 amino acids. The junction had 9 bases not matched to a gene; V was cut back by 5 bases and J by 1 base. Germline CDR1 reads SQVTM; CDR2 reads ANQGSEA. CDR3 amino acids: CSVRAQGTGNTEAFF. For the CDR3, the DNA is TGCAGCGTTAGGGCCCAGGGGACAGGGAACACTGAAGCTTTCTTT.

V gene TRBV5-1 combines with J gene TRBJ1-1; D perhaps matches TRBD1 (5 bases). Trimming stripped 2 bases from V and 1 base from J, with 6 bases between. Germline V gene data show CDR1 as SGHRS and CDR2 as YFSETQ. CDR3 length equals 13 residues. CDR3 nucleotides: TGCGCCAGCAGCTTAGGGGAGAACACTGAAGCTTTCTTT. This codes for CASSLGENTEAFF.

The rearrangement links TRBV7-2 to TRBJ2-3, with D perhaps TRBD2 (7 bases). V lost 2 bases, J lost 7 bases, and 16 bases lay in between. Germline assignment: CDR1 SGHTA and CDR2 FQGNSA. The CDR3 is 15 amino acids. CDR3 amino acids: CASSLSPSGQNTQYF. The CDR3 bases are TGTGCCAGCAGCTTAAGTCCTAGCGGACAGAATACGCAGTATTTT.

This rearrangement joins TRBV19 to TRBJ2-7, with 12 bases aligning to TRBD1. Germline-derived CDR1 and CDR2 are LNHDA and SQIVND (reference sequence). CDR3 length: 15 residues. The V gene end was trimmed by 4 bases and the J gene end by 10 bases; junction bases not matched to a gene: 11. The CDR3 sequence is CASSTGTGGVGSQYF. The CDR3 DNA is TGTGCCAGTAGTACCGGGACAGGGGGCGTAGGGTCCCAGTACTTC.

The chain couples TRBV30 to TRBJ2-7; 11 nucleotides agree with TRBD2. V trimming: 3 bases; J trimming: 2 bases; junction bases outside the gene matches: 6. The CDR3 extends over 15 amino acids. The V gene's germline CDR1 is GTSNPN and CDR2 SVGIG (reference sequence). CDR3 region: CAWRSGTSGTYEQYF. The CDR3 DNA sequence: TGTGCCTGGAGATCCGGGACTAGCGGCACCTACGAGCAGTACTTC.

This chain joins TRBV6-5 and TRBJ1-2, with D possibly being TRBD1 (5 bases). Germline CDR1 reads MNHEY; CDR2 reads SVGAGI. The CDR3 sequence is 14 residues long. Deletions cut 7 bases from V and 7 bases from J, with 19 bases between. The CDR3 protein is CASTYREGLAGYTF. CDR3 DNA sequence: TGTGCCAGCACGTACCGAGAGGGACTTGCTGGCTACACCTTC.

This sequence joins TRBV2 and TRBJ2-3; TRBD2 agrees at 10 bases. Germline CDR1 and CDR2: SNHLY and FYNNEI. CDR3 length: 15 residues. V trimming: 7 bases; J trimming: 1 base; junction bases outside the gene matches: 5. The CDR3 spells CASTTGLAGTDTQYF. The CDR3 DNA reads as TGTGCCAGCACCACCGGACTAGCGGGCACAGATACGCAGTATTTT. The entire variable domain, with the rest obtained from reference TRBV2 and TRBJ2-3, is as follows: EPEVTQTPSHQVTQMGQEVILRCVPISNHLYFYWYRQILGQKVEFLVSFYNNEISEKSEIFDDQFSVERPDGSNFTLKIRSTKLEDSAMYFCASTTGLAGTDTQYFGPGTRLTVL.

The chain combines TRBV6-1 with TRBJ2-3; 8 positions agree with TRBD2. Germline lookup yields CDR1 MNHNS and CDR2 SASEGT. V lost 1 base to trimming and J lost 6 bases; unmatched junction nucleotides: 15. This CDR3 has 18 residues. This chain's CDR3 is CASSEVGSGSKFGDTQYF. The CDR3 DNA is TGTGCCAGCAGTGAAGTGGGAAGCGGGAGTAAGTTCGGGGATACGCAGTATTTT.

This rearrangement joins TRBV20-1 to TRBJ2-1; TRBD2 matches 10 bases. V gave up 3 bases and J gave up 8 bases; unmatched junction bases: 4. The CDR3 length is 13 residues. Germline CDR1 is DFQATT and CDR2 is SNEGSKA (reference sequence). The CDR3 DNA reads as TGCAGTGCTAGTTCCAGCGGGAGGGATGAGCAGTTCTTC. This gives the protein CSASSSGRDEQFF.

This chain links TRBV3-1 (or the pseudogene TRBV3-2) with TRBJ1-5; TRBD1 agrees at 8 bases. Germline CDR1 LGHDT, CDR2 YNNKEL (reference sequence). This CDR3 is 14 amino acids long. The V gene end was trimmed by 1 base and the J gene end by 5 bases; junction bases not matched to a gene: 1. The DNA for the CDR3 is TGTGCCAGCAGCCAAGGGACAGGGCATCAGCCCCAGCATTTT. As protein: CASSQGTGHQPQHF.

The CDR3 sequence is CASSLGSGVNQPQHF. The CDR3 coding sequence is TGTGCCAGCAGCTTAGGCTCAGGGGTCAATCAGCCCCAGCATTTT. The chain combines TRBV11-2 with TRBJ1-5; TRBD1 is a possible D gene (6 bases). Trimming cost V 1 base and J 3 bases, with 10 bases left between them. Germline CDR1 reads SGHAT; CDR2 reads FQNNGV. There are 15 residues in the CDR3.

This chain connects TRBV6-5 to TRBJ1-1, with 7 nucleotides matching TRBD1. The germline V gene has CDR1 MNHEY and CDR2 SVGAGI. This CDR3 region has 14 residues. Unmatched junction bases numbered 6, after V lost 2 bases and J lost 6 bases. CDR3 region: CASSYMGQRAEAFF. DNA for the CDR3: TGTGCCAGCAGTTACATGGGACAGCGCGCTGAAGCTTTCTTT.

The genes are TRBV9 and TRBJ1-3; D remains ambiguous. Germline-derived CDR1 and CDR2 are SGDLS and YYNGEE. CDR3 length: 12 residues. The germline V and J ends were trimmed by 0 bases and 10 bases, with 8 bases remaining between them. DNA for the CDR3: TGTGCCAGCAGCGTAGATGGGGAGACCATATATTTT. Its protein is CASSVDGETIYF.

J is TRBJ2-7 and V is TRBV3-1 (or the pseudogene TRBV3-2), with D possibly TRBD2 on 5 matching bases. The CDR3 is 11 residues long. V lost 4 bases to trimming and J lost 8 bases, with 9 bases between them. CDR1 and CDR2 (germline): LGHDT, YNNKEL (reference sequence). The CDR3 nucleotides read TGTGCCAGCAGCCGAGGGTACAAGCAGTACTTC. It is translated as CASSRGYKQYF.